This T cell receptor beta chain was captured by sequencing in a study of T cells in Graves' hyperthyroidism and ophthalmopathy. Study in general: Specimen type is peripheral blood, collected at initial diagnosis prior to any treatment.

Patients aged 18 to 65 had newly diagnosed hyperthyroidism lasting under 2 months. Patients with uncontrolled infections, other autoimmune diseases, pregnancy or lactation were excluded. The CDR3 runs 14 residues. Germline V gene sequence: CDR1 SGHTA, CDR2 FQGNSA. J was trimmed by 1 base and V by 5 bases; bases with no gene match: 5. Amplification of TCR beta CDR3 regions used RNA as the template. During a first-round RT-PCR of the TCR CDR3, the HTBI primer set was used. Via MiXCR, TCRdb re-called the multiplex PCR reads, giving one row per CDR3 protein. Seen here are approximately 480,000 distinct CDR3 sequences, around 20% observed once, and the top ten hold around 27%.

The TCR originated in a man younger than 30 with Graves' hyperthyroidism. The V call is TRBV7-2, the J call TRBJ2-7, with TRBD2 matching 7 bases. Sequenced input: blood. The CDR3, as DNA: TGTGCCAGCAGCCCCACTAGCGAGTCCTACGAGCAGTACTTC. This translates into CASSPTSESYEQYF.